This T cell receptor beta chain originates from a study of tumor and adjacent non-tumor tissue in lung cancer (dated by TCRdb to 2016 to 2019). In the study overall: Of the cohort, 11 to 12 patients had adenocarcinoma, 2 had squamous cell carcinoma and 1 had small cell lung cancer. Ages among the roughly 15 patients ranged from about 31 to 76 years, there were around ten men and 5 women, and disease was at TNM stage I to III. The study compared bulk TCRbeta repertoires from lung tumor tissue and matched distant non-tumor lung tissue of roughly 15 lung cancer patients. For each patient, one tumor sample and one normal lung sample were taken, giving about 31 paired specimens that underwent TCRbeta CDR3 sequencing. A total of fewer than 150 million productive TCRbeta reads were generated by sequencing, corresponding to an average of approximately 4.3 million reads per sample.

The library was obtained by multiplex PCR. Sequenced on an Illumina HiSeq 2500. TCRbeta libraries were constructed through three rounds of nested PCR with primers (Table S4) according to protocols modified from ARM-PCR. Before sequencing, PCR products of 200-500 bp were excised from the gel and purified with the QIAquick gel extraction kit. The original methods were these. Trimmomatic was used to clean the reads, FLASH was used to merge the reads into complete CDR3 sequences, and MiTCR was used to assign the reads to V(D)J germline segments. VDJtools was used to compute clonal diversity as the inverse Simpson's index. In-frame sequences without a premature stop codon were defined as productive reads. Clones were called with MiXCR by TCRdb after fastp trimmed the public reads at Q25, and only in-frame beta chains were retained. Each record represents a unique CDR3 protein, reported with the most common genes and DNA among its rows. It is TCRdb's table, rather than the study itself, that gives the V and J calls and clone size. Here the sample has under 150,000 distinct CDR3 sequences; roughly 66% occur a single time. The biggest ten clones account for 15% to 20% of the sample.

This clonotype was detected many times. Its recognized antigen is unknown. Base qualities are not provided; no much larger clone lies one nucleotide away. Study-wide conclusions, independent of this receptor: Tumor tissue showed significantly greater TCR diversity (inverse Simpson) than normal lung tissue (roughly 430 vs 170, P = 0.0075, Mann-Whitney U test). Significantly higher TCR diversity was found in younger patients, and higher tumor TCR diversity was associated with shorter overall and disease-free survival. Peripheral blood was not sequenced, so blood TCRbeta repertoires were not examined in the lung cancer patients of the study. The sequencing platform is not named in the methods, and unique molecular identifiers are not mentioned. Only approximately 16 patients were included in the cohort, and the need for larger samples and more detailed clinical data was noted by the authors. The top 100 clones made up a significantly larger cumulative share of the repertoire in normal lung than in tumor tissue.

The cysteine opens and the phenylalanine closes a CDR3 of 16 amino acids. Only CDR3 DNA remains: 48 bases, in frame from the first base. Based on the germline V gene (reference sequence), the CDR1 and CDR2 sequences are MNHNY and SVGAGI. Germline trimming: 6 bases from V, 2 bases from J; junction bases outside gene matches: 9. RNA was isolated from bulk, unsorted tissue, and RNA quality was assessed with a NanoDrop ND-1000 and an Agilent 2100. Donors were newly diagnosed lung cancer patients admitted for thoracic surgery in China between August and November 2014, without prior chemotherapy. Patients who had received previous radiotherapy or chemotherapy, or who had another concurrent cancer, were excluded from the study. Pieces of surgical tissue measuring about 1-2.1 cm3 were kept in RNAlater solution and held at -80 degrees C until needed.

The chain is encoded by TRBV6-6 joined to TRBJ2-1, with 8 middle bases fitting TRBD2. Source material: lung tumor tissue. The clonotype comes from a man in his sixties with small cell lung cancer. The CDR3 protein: CASSSLAGTTYNEQFF. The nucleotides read TGTGCCAGCAGCTCGCTAGCGGGCACAACCTACAATGAGCAGTTCTTC.